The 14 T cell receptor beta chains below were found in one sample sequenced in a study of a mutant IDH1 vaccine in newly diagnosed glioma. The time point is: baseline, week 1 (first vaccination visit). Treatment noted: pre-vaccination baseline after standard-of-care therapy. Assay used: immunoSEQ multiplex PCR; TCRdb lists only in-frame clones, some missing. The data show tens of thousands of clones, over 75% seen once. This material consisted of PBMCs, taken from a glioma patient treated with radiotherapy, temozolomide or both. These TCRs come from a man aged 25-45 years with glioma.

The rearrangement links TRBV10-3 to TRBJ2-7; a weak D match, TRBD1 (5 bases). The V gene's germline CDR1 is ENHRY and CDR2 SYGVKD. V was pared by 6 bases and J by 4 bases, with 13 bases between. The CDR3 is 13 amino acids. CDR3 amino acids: CAIREGDSYEQYF. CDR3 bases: TGTGCCATCAGAGAAGGAGACAGTTACGAGCAGTACTTC.

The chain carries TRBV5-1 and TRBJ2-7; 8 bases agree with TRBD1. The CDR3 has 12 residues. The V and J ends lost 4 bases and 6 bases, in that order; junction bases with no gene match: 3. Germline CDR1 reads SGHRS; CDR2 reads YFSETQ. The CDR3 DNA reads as TGCGCCAGCAGCACGACAGGGGCCGAGCAGTACTTC. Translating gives CASSTTGAEQYF. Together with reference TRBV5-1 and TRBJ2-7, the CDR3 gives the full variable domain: KAGVTQTPRYLIKTRGQQVTLSCSPISGHRSVSWYQQTPGQGLQFLFEYFSETQRNKGNFPGRFSGRQFSNSRSEMNVSTLELGDSALYLCASSTTGAEQYFGPGTRLTVT.

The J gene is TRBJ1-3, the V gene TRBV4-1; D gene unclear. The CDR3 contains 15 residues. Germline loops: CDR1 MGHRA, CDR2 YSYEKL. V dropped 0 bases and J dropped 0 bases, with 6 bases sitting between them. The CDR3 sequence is CASSQDSNSGNTIYF. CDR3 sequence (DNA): TGCGCCAGCAGCCAAGACAGCAACTCTGGAAACACCATATATTTT.

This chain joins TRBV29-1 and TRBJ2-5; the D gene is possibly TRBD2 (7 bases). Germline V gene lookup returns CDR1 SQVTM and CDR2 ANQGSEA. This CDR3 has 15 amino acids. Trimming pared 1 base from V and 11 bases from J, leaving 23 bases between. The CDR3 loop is CSVEVEGGGLGEQYF. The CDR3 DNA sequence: TGCAGCGTTGAAGTGGAGGGAGGGGGACTTGGAGAGCAGTACTTC.

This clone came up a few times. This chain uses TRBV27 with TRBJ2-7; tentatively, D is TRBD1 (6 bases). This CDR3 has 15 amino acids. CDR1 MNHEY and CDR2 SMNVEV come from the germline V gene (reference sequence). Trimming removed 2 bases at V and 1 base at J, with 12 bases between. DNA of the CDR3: TGTGCCAGCAGTTTACAGGGGTCCAAATCCTACGAGCAGTACTTC. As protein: CASSLQGSKSYEQYF.

As DNA, the CDR3 is TGCAGCGCTTATGCAACTAATGAAAAACTGTTTTTT. Protein: CSAYATNEKLFF. This sequence joins TRBV29-1 and TRBJ1-4; no reliable D call. Germline V CDR1 and CDR2: SQVTM, ANQGSEA. The CDR3 consists of 12 residues. V was pared by 7 bases and J by 0 bases, with 6 bases between.

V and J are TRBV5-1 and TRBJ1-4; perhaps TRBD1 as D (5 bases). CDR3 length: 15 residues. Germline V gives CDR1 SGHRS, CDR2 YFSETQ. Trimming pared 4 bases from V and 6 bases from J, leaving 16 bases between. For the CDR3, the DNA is TGCGCCAGCAGCCCCTTGGCAGGGCAAGATGAAAAACTGTTTTTT. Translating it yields CASSPLAGQDEKLFF.

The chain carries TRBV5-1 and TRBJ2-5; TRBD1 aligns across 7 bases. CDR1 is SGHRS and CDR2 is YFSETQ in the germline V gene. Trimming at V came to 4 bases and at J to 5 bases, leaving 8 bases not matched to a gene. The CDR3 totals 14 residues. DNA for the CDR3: TGCGCCAGCAGCGTCGACAGGGAAAGGGAGACCCAGTACTTC. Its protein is CASSVDRERETQYF.

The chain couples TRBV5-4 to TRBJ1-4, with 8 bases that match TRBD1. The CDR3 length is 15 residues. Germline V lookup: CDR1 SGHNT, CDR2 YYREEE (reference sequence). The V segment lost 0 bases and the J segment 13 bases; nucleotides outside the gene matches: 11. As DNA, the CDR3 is TGTGCCAGCAGCTTGGGGGGGACAGGATTAAATGGACTGTTTTTT. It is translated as CASSLGGTGLNGLFF.

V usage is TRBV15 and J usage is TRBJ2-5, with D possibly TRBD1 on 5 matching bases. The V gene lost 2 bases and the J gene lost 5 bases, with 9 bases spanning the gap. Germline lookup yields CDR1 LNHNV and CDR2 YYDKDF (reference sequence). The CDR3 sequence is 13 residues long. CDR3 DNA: TGTGCCACCAGCAGACAGGGTAGGGAGACCCAGTACTTC. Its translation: CATSRQGRETQYF.

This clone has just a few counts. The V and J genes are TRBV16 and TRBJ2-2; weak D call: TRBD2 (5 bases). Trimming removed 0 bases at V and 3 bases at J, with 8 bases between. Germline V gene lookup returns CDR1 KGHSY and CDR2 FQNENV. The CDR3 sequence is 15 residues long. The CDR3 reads CASSQSASHTGELFF. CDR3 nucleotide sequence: TGTGCCAGCAGCCAATCCGCTAGCCACACCGGGGAGCTGTTTTTT. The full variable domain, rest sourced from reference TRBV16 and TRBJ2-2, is GEEVAQTPKHLVRGEGQKAKLYCAPIKGHSYVFWYQQVLKNEFKFLISFQNENVFDETGMPKERFSAKCLPNSPCSLEIQATKLEDSAVYFCASSQSASHTGELFFGEGSRLTVL.

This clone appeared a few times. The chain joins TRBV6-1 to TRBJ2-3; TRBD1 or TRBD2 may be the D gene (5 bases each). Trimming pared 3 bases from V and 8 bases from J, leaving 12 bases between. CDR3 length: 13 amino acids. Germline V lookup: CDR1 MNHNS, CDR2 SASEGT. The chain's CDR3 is CASSDEGSGTQYF. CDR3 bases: TGTGCCAGCAGTGACGAGGGGTCTGGTACGCAGTATTTT.

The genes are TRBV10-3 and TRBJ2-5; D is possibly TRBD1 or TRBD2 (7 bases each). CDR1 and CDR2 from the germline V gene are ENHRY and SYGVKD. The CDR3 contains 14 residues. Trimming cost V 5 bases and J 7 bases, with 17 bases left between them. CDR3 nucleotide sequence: TGTGCCATCAGTCAAGGAGGGGGCGGGAGGACCCAGTACTTC. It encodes CAISQGGGGRTQYF.

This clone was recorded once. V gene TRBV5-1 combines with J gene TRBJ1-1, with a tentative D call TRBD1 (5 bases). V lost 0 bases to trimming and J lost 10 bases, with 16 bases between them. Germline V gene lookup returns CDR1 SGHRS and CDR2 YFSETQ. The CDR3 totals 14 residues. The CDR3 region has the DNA TGCGCCAGCAGCTTGGGACCGTCCACGAGGGGAGCTTTCTTT. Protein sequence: CASSLGPSTRGAFF.